This T cell receptor (beta chain) stems from a study of regulatory T cells in long-lasting Graves disease. Notes on the study in general: It was in persistent disease that TRBV28, TRBJ1-2 and TRBJ2-5 were favored.

Construction of the TCR beta libraries employed iRepertoire HTBI primers in conjunction with Arm-PCR of CDR3 regions. Authors' methods: Looking across samples, the authors found under 70 TRBV and 14 TRBJ segments. One entry per CDR3 protein results from TCRdb running MiXCR on the multiplex PCR reads. None of the V and J calls come from the authors' own analysis; TCRdb made them. The table shows 350,000 to 550,000 distinct CDR3 sequences, with around 15% occurring only once. The sample holds one count of this clonotype. Antigen unknown. The CDR3 spans 16 residues. J gave up 1 base and V 6 bases, and 9 bases lay outside the gene matches. Stated time point: newly diagnosed GD, antithyroid drugs for less than 3 months. Making the TCR library involved RNA that had been extracted from PBMCs. The sample was also reused in another study, on T cells in Graves' hyperthyroidism and ophthalmopathy. From that study: An initial round of RT-PCR targeting the TCR CDR3 relied on the HTBI primer set.

Material: peripheral blood mononuclear cells (PBMCs), obtained at new diagnosis, from a patient treated with antithyroid drugs. The receptor's source is a woman between 18 and 30 years old with Graves disease. The chain recombines TRBV12-3 or TRBV12-4 with TRBJ2-3; 8 positions agree with TRBD2. This chain's CDR3 is CASSEYGLARTDTQYF. Written as DNA, the CDR3 is TGTGCCAGCAGCGAATATGGACTAGCCCGCACAGATACGCAGTATTTT.